These 31 T cell receptor beta chains were sequenced from one sample in a study of CD8 T cells in Susac syndrome. Reverse transcription of about 0.45 to 1 ug RNA used random hexamers. One entry per CDR3 protein, called by TCRdb with MiXCR from the immunoSEQ multiplex PCR reads. Of 200,000 or so distinct CDR3 sequences in the sample, roughly 95% were seen once. What was sequenced was CD4+ T cells from PBMCs. The receptors stem from a human donor with multiple sclerosis.

The rearrangement links TRBV3-1 to TRBJ2-1; D not resolved. The length of the CDR3 is 16 residues. V was shortened by 1 base and J by 5 bases, with 15 bases between the two germline ends. The V gene's germline CDR1 is LGHDT and CDR2 YNNKEL (reference sequence). CDR3 nucleotide sequence: TGTGCCAGCAGCCAAGGTCTGGTGATGTACCACAATGAGCAGTTCTTC. Its protein product is CASSQGLVMYHNEQFF.

The chain combines TRBV9 with TRBJ1-1; 7 bases agree with TRBD1. V shed 0 bases, J shed 10 bases, and the junction held 6 bases outside the gene matches. From germline, CDR1 is SGDLS and CDR2 YYNGEE. CDR3 size: 13 residues. CDR3 sequence: CASSVGDRDRAFF. The DNA for the CDR3 is TGTGCCAGCAGCGTAGGAGACAGGGACAGAGCTTTCTTT.

The chain links TRBV5-4 to TRBJ1-2; 8 nucleotides agree with TRBD1. The CDR3 covers 13 residues. The germline gives CDR1 SGHNT, CDR2 YYREEE (reference sequence). V shed 10 bases, J shed 4 bases, and the junction held 9 bases outside the gene matches. This CDR3 is CAARPGTGYGYTF. The DNA for the CDR3 is TGTGCCGCCCGCCCAGGGACAGGCTATGGCTACACCTTC. Together with reference TRBV5-4 and TRBJ1-2, the CDR3 gives the full variable domain: ETGVTQSPTHLIKTRGQQVTLRCSSQSGHNTVSWYQQALGQGPQFIFQYYREEENGRGNFPPRFSGLQFPNYSSELNVNALELDDSALYLCAARPGTGYGYTFGSGTRLTVV.

This chain uses TRBV27 with TRBJ2-4; D remains ambiguous. The length of the CDR3 is 12 residues. Germline V gene sequence: CDR1 MNHEY, CDR2 SMNVEV (reference sequence). The V gene lost 7 bases and the J gene lost 0 bases, with 4 bases spanning the gap. This chain's CDR3 is CASKLAKNIQYF. CDR3 in DNA: TGTGCCAGCAAGCTAGCCAAAAACATTCAGTACTTC.

The chain joins TRBV25-1 to TRBJ1-4; D is undetermined. V was clipped by 3 bases and J by 0 bases, with 8 bases between them. The CDR3 totals 15 residues. CDR1 is MGHDK, CDR2 SYGVNS, per germline. The CDR3 DNA follows: TGTGCCAGCAGTGACCGGACGGCAACTAATGAAAAACTGTTTTTT. Amino acids: CASSDRTATNEKLFF.

The CDR3 spells CAWSPPLTGTGWKKLFF. CDR3 sequence (DNA): TGTGCCTGGAGCCCACCCCTCACCGGGACAGGGTGGAAAAAACTGTTTTTT. This chain joins TRBV30 and TRBJ1-4, with TRBD1 matching 9 bases. The CDR3 loop spans 17 amino acids. With V trimmed by 3 bases and J by 9 bases, 17 bases remained unmatched. CDR1 GTSNPN and CDR2 SVGIG come from the germline V gene (reference sequence).

The CDR3 DNA is TGTGCCAGCAGCCAGACAGGGGGTAACTATGGCTACACCTTC. It specifies CASSQTGGNYGYTF. V is TRBV4-2 and J is TRBJ1-2, with 9 bases matching TRBD1. The CDR3 loop spans 14 amino acids. Germline V CDR1 and CDR2: LGHNA, YNFKEQ. The ends lost 3 bases at V and 1 base at J; junction bases unmatched: 0.

This chain links TRBV9 with TRBJ2-3, with D unresolved. The V and J ends lost 0 bases and 4 bases respectively, with 9 bases between them. The CDR3 length is 14 residues. The germline CDR1 and CDR2 sequences are SGDLS and YYNGEE. CDR3 bases: TGTGCCAGCAGCGTAGTGTCCGGGTCAGATACGCAGTATTTT. Protein sequence: CASSVVSGSDTQYF.

The chain couples TRBV24-1 to TRBJ2-1; the match to TRBD2 covers 9 bases. The CDR3 loop spans 16 amino acids. V lost 3 bases, J lost 9 bases, and 11 bases stayed unmatched. CDR1 and CDR2 (germline): KGHDR, SFDVKD. The CDR3, as DNA: TGTGCCACCAGTGATCACCTTAGCGGGAGAGGGATTGAGCAGTTCTTC. Amino acids: CATSDHLSGRGIEQFF.

This clonotype occurred once. The chain is built from TRBV6-1 and TRBJ1-5; 7 bases fit TRBD1. V lost 5 bases and J lost 12; bases outside the gene matches: 1. Looked up from germline, CDR1 is MNHNS and CDR2 is SASEGT. The CDR3 is 10 amino acids. In DNA, the CDR3 is TGTGCCAGCAGTTCAGGGGGCCAGCATTTT. Amino acid sequence: CASSSGGQHF.

The chain links TRBV29-1 to TRBJ2-5; D uncertain. This CDR3 comprises 10 residues. CDR1 is SQVTM, CDR2 ANQGSEA, per germline. Trimming stripped 8 bases from V and 2 bases from J, with 6 bases between. CDR3 region: CSYTQETQYF. In DNA form, the CDR3 reads TGCAGCTATACACAAGAGACCCAGTACTTC.

The rearrangement uses TRBV6-1 and TRBJ1-5, with D possibly being TRBD1 (6 bases). Germline V CDR1 and CDR2: MNHNS, SASEGT. V was shortened by 6 bases and J by 4 bases, with 22 bases between the two germline ends. The CDR3 is made up of 17 amino acids. The CDR3 DNA sequence: TGTGCCAGCAGCTTCTACTCCGAAAGGGGGATAAATCAGCCCCAGCATTTT. Translated, it gives CASSFYSERGINQPQHF.

V is TRBV5-4 and J is TRBJ1-2; D not certain. Germline CDR1 is SGHNT and CDR2 is YYREEE (reference sequence). The CDR3 runs to 13 residues. V was pared by 0 bases and J by 5 bases, with 8 bases between. The chain's CDR3 is CASSLGQKYGYTF. The CDR3, as DNA: TGTGCCAGCAGCTTGGGCCAGAAGTATGGCTACACCTTC.

This clonotype appeared a single time. The rearrangement joins TRBV5-1 to TRBJ2-7; no reliable D call. The germline gives CDR1 SGHRS, CDR2 YFSETQ. Deletions cut 4 bases from V and 0 bases from J, with 11 bases between. The CDR3 extends over 14 amino acids. DNA for the CDR3: TGCGCCAGCAGCCCACCCAAATCCTCCTACGAGCAGTACTTC. This gives the protein CASSPPKSSYEQYF.

The rearrangement links TRBV15 to TRBJ2-1; D may correspond to TRBD1 or TRBD2 (5 bases each). CDR1 is LNHNV, CDR2 YYDKDF, per germline (reference sequence). The CDR3 covers 15 residues. Trimming removed 0 bases from V and 8 bases from J, with 14 bases in between. The CDR3 sequence is CATSRDLSRGDEQFF. The DNA of the CDR3 is TGTGCCACCAGCAGAGATCTCAGCCGAGGGGATGAGCAGTTCTTC.

This clonotype was found once. The chain uses TRBV4-1 and TRBJ1-5; TRBD1 might be the D (6 bases). Germline V CDR1 and CDR2: MGHRA, YSYEKL. V was pared by 2 bases and J by 4 bases, with 12 bases between. The CDR3 length is 15 residues. CDR3: CASSQIGTLNQPQHF. The CDR3 bases are TGCGCCAGCAGCCAAATCGGGACACTTAATCAGCCCCAGCATTTT.

The chain is built from TRBV4-2 and TRBJ1-2; D unresolved. CDR1 and CDR2 (germline): LGHNA, YNFKEQ. The V end was cut by 2 bases, the J end by 7 bases, with 11 bases between. CDR3 length: 13 amino acids. The CDR3 protein is CASSQISPPGYTF. CDR3 nucleotides: TGTGCCAGCAGCCAAATCAGCCCCCCTGGCTACACCTTC.

The CDR3 nucleotides are TGCAGTGCTACCGCTACAGGGGCTGGCACTGAAGCTTTCTTT. Translated: CSATATGAGTEAFF. The rearrangement joins TRBV20-1 to TRBJ1-1, with TRBD1 matching 7 bases. The CDR3 is made up of 14 amino acids. The V segment lost 4 bases and the J segment 4 bases; nucleotides outside the gene matches: 9. Germline values: CDR1 DFQATT, CDR2 SNEGSKA (reference sequence).

The chain recombines TRBV20-1 with TRBJ2-3; 9 positions match TRBD1. The CDR3 runs 16 residues. Germline loops: CDR1 DFQATT, CDR2 SNEGSKA (reference sequence). J lost 4 bases, V lost 0 bases, and 8 bases had no gene match. CDR3 nucleotides: TGCAGTGCTAGAGAAAAATACAGGGGGCGCGCAGATACGCAGTATTTT. Amino acid sequence: CSAREKYRGRADTQYF.

The rearrangement joins TRBV20-1 to TRBJ2-5; weak D call: TRBD1 (6 bases). Germline V gives CDR1 DFQATT, CDR2 SNEGSKA (reference sequence). CDR3 length: 15 residues. V was cut by 4 bases and J by 3 bases, with 18 bases left in between. CDR3 sequence reads: CSAKPQRGDKETQYF. CDR3 DNA sequence: TGCAGTGCTAAACCTCAAAGAGGGGACAAAGAGACCCAGTACTTC.

The rearrangement joins TRBV20-1 to TRBJ1-5; no clear D gene. Germline-derived CDR1 and CDR2 are DFQATT and SNEGSKA (reference sequence). Between the trimmed V and J ends, which lost 2 bases and 7 bases, there was a span of 9 bases. The length of the CDR3 is 12 residues. The CDR3 reads CSARPSGQPQHF. The DNA of the CDR3 is TGCAGTGCTAGACCATCCGGGCAGCCCCAGCATTTT.

This chain's CDR3 is CASSDSKGDEQFF. The CDR3 DNA sequence: TGTGCCAGCAGTGACTCGAAAGGGGATGAGCAGTTCTTC. J is TRBJ2-1 and V is TRBV6-4; the D gene is possibly TRBD1 (5 bases). The CDR3 consists of 13 residues. Looked up from germline, CDR1 is MRHNA and CDR2 is SNTAGT. V lost 0 bases and J 8 bases, leaving 8 bases between the germline ends.

The CDR3 sequence is CATSDARPGAGPQHF. CDR3 nucleotides: TGTGCCACCAGTGATGCCCGGCCGGGCGCGGGGCCCCAGCATTTT. V and J are TRBV24-1 and TRBJ1-5; D not resolved. The V end was cut by 3 bases, the J end by 9 bases, with 17 bases between. The CDR3 contains 15 residues. CDR1 and CDR2 (germline): KGHDR, SFDVKD.

The chain carries TRBV3-1 and TRBJ1-2; 8 bases match TRBD1. With V trimmed by 4 bases and J by 6 bases, 1 base remained unmatched. CDR3 size: 12 residues. In germline, CDR1 is LGHDT, CDR2 YNNKEL (reference sequence). The CDR3 nucleotides are TGTGCCAGCAGCCGACAGGGGAATGGCTACACCTTC. Translation: CASSRQGNGYTF.

The V call is TRBV7-2, the J call TRBJ2-6; D gene unclear. The ends were cut back, 3 bases at V and 2 bases at J, with 8 bases in the middle. Germline-derived CDR1 and CDR2 are SGHTA and FQGNSA. The length of the CDR3 is 15 residues. The CDR3 DNA reads as TGTGCCAGCAGCTTCCGCCGCCCTGGGGCCAACGTCCTGACTTTC. It encodes CASSFRRPGANVLTF.

The rearrangement links TRBV30 to TRBJ1-1, with a tentative D call TRBD1 (5 bases). The CDR3 consists of 12 residues. Trimming shortened V by 0 bases and J by 6 bases, and 8 bases separated the two germline ends. Germline V lookup: CDR1 GTSNPN, CDR2 SVGIG (reference sequence). DNA for the CDR3: TGTGCCTGGAGTGTCTGGGACGCTGAAGCTTTCTTT. It specifies CAWSVWDAEAFF.

This chain uses TRBV20-1 with TRBJ2-5; D is perhaps TRBD1 (6 bases). This CDR3 spans 15 amino acids. Trimming shortened V by 0 bases and J by 5 bases, and 16 bases separated the two germline ends. Germline V gene sequence: CDR1 DFQATT, CDR2 SNEGSKA (reference sequence). This chain's CDR3 is CSARDPSSTGETQYF. In nucleotides, the CDR3 is TGCAGTGCTAGAGATCCCTCTAGCACAGGGGAGACCCAGTACTTC.

This clonotype was observed a single time. This chain links TRBV29-1 with TRBJ1-1, with D hard to call. The CDR3 has 12 residues. Per the germline V gene, CDR1 is SQVTM and CDR2 is ANQGSEA. The ends were cut back, 6 bases at V and 7 bases at J, with 15 bases in the middle. DNA of the CDR3: TGCAGCGTCAGCGTAGACCGGTTTGAAGCTTTCTTT. This codes for CSVSVDRFEAFF.

CDR3 in DNA: TGTGCCAGCAGCCGACTAGGGGCTGAAAAACTGTTTTTT. This sequence encodes CASSRLGAEKLFF. V gene TRBV7-2 combines with J gene TRBJ1-4; perhaps TRBD1 as D (5 bases). This CDR3 is 13 amino acids long. V shed 5 bases and J shed 7 bases, with 11 bases lying between them. From germline, CDR1 is SGHTA and CDR2 FQGNSA.

The chain uses TRBV7-3 and TRBJ1-4; weak D call: TRBD1 (6 bases). Trimming removed 1 base from V and 0 bases from J, with 21 bases in between. Per germline, CDR1 SGHTA and CDR2 FQGTGA. This CDR3 has 20 residues. CDR3 region: CASSLKGVWDNSTTNEKLFF. CDR3 in DNA: TGTGCCAGCAGCTTAAAAGGGGTATGGGACAACTCCACAACTAATGAAAAACTGTTTTTT.

This clonotype was recorded once. The rearrangement links TRBV7-9 to TRBJ2-5; D is possibly TRBD1 (5 bases). Trimming took 3 bases from V and 1 from J, leaving 9 bases between them. The length of the CDR3 is 14 residues. The germline CDR1 and CDR2 sequences are SEHNR and FQNEAQ (reference sequence). The DNA of the CDR3 is TGTGCCAGCAGCTTCCAGGGCCTCCAAGAGACCCAGTACTTC. Encoded protein: CASSFQGLQETQYF.